In its sample, the clone carrying this TCR beta chain was seen many times. Between the trimmed V and J ends, which lost 9 bases and 9 bases, there was a span of 11 bases. This CDR3 is built from 10 residues. The germline V gene has CDR1 WSHSY and CDR2 SAAADI. This sample was taken from a study of early T cells in non-severe SARS-CoV-2 infection. Unique molecular identifiers tagged individual cDNA molecules. MiXCR, applied by TCRdb to the 5' RACE reads, yields one record per CDR3 protein. The table shows approximately 81,000 distinct CDR3 sequences, with around 5.6% occurring only once. This receptor was identified in an adult who was a healthcare worker with PCR-confirmed SARS-CoV-2 infection or an uninfected control (not recorded which). This chain joins TRBV10-2 and TRBJ1-1, with D possibly being TRBD1 (6 bases). Source material: whole blood. CDR3 DNA sequence: TGCGCCAGTTTCCGGGACAAAGCTTTCTTT. Its protein product is CASFRDKAFF.